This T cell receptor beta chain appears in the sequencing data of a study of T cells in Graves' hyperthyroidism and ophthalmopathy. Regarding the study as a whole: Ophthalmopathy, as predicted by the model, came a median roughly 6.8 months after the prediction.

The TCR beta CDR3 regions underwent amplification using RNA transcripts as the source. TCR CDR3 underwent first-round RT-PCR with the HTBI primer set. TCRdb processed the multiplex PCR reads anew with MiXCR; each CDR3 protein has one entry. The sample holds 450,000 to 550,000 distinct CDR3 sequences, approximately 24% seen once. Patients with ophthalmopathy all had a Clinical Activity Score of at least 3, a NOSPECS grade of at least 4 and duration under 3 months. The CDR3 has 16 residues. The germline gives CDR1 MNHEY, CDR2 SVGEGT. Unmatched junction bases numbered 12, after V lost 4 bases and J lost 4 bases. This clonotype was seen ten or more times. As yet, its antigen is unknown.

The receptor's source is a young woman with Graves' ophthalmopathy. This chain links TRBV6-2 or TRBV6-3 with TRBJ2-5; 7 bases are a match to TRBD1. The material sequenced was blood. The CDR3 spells CASSSLSVTGRETQYF. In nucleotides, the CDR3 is TGTGCCAGCAGTTCCCTAAGCGTGACAGGGAGAGAGACCCAGTACTTC.